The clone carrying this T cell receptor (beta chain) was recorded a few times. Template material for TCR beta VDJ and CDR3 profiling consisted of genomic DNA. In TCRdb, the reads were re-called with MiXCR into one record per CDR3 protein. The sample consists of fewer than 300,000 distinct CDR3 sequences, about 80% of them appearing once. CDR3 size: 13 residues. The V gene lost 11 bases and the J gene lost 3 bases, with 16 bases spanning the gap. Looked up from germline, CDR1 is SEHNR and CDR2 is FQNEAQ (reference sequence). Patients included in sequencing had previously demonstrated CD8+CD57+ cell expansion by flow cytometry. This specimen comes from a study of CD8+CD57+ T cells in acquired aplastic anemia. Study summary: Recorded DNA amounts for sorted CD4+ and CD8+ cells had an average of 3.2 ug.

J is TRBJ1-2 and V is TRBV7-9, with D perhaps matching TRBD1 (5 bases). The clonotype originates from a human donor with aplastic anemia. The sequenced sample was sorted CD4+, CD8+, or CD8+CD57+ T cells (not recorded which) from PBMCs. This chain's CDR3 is CAYPGPTHYGYTF. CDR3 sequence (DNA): TGTGCCTACCCGGGACCTACACACTATGGCTACACCTTC.